The subject of this entry is one TCR beta chain. This record comes from a study of cytomegalovirus exposure and HLA in healthy donors. Primers included in the PCR were 60 Vbeta and 13 Jbeta primers. Method: immunoSEQ multiplex PCR; TCRdb's copy keeps in-frame clones and lacks some. The repertoire includes 110,000 or so clones, approximately 80% of them detected once, and 5.6% sits in the top ten. Trimming took 4 bases from V and 7 from J; bases not matched to a gene: 4. Germline CDR1 SGDLS, CDR2 YYNGEE. This CDR3 is 12 amino acids long. The sequence came from a male donor in good health and CMV-seronegative. V gene TRBV9 combines with J gene TRBJ2-7; 8 bases align to TRBD1. The sample comprised PBMCs. The chain's CDR3 is CASSNRGSEQYF. The CDR3 DNA reads TGTGCCAGCAGCAACAGGGGGAGTGAGCAGTACTTC.